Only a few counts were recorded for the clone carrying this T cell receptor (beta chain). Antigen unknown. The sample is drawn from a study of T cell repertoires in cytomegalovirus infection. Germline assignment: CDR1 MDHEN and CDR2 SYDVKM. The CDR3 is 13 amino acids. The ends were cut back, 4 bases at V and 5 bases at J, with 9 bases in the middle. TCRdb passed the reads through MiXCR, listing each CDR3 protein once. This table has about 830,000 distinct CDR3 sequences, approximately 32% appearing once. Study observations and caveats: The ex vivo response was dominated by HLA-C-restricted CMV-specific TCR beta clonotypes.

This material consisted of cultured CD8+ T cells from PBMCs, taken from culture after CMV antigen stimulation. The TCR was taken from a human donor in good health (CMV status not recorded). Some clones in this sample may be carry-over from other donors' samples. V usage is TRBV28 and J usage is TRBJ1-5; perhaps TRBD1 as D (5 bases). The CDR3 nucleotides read TGTGCCAGCAGTTGGGGAGGGGATCAGCCCCAGCATTTT. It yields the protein CASSWGGDQPQHF.